This T cell receptor (beta chain) was documented in a study of siplizumab effects on memory and regulatory T cells. Study results and limitations: Mapping to unstimulated subsets was achieved for only a minor fraction of alloreactive clones. With siplizumab, cumulative frequency of CD4+ memory-derived alloreactive sequences dropped significantly.

Assay used: immunoSEQ multiplex PCR; TCRdb lists only in-frame clones, some missing. Seen here are about 110,000 clones, about 91% observed once, and the top ten hold roughly 0.75%. In regard to this clone: Its antigen is still unknown.

Germline V gene sequence: CDR1 MNHEY, CDR2 SVGAGI. The CDR3 runs to 11 residues. The V and J ends lost 7 bases and 10 bases respectively, with 12 bases between them. Sequencing used Tregs sorted from blood. This TCR was sampled from a human donor in good health. This sequence joins TRBV6-5 and TRBJ2-3; D may match TRBD1 or TRBD2 (6 bases each). In DNA, the CDR3 is TGTGCCAGCAACCCTAGGGGGGCGCAGTATTTT. Translating gives CASNPRGAQYF.